This is a list of T cell receptor beta chains from one sample in a study of siplizumab effects on memory and regulatory T cells. This table comes from immunoSEQ multiplex PCR, and its TCRdb copy is limited to in-frame clones, with some not included. Of more than 95,000 clones listed, about 93% are singletons. Sequencing used Tregs sorted from blood. These receptors were taken from a human donor in good health. Both conserved end residues are trimmed from each CDR3. The order of the fields is D gene, J gene, V gene, CDR3 protein. D genes are given only for firm matches.

D: TRBD2
J: TRBJ2-5
V: TRBV10-3
CDR3: AISEGLAEWTQY

D: .
J: TRBJ2-1
V: TRBV30
CDR3: AWSRLNEQF

D: .
J: TRBJ1-1
V: TRBV11-3
CDR3: ASSLVSGVGNTEAF

D: .
J: TRBJ2-3
V: TRBV5-1
CDR3: ASSLGQMTDTQY

D: TRBD2
J: TRBJ2-5
V: TRBV7-6
CDR3: ASSLVITSGLGETQY

D: .
J: TRBJ2-4
V: TRBV18
CDR3: ASSPSVAKNIQY

D: TRBD1
J: TRBJ1-2
V: TRBV6-6
CDR3: ASRQGLLQYGYT

D: .
J: TRBJ1-3
V: TRBV7-9
CDR3: ASSPRGTATYTIY

D: .
J: TRBJ2-1
V: TRBV5-4
CDR3: ASSGDYNEQF

D: TRBD2
J: TRBJ2-7
V: TRBV2
CDR3: ASRKGLAGGYEQY

D: .
J: TRBJ1-4
V: TRBV4-1
CDR3: ASSQDYARFNEKLF

D: .
J: TRBJ1-2
V: TRBV6-1
CDR3: ASSEVGGRYGYT

D: .
J: TRBJ1-1
V: TRBV4-2
CDR3: ASSQVMSGKNTEAF

D: .
J: TRBJ1-5
V: TRBV19
CDR3: ASSKNREEPQH

D: .
J: TRBJ1-2
V: TRBV19
CDR3: ASRGRGANYGYT

D: TRBD1
J: TRBJ2-2
V: TRBV2
CDR3: ASSGQGVSGELF

D: TRBD2
J: TRBJ2-7
V: TRBV6-6
CDR3: ASSAGTTYEQY

D: TRBD1
J: TRBJ2-3
V: TRBV30
CDR3: ACNRPGQITDTQY

D: .
J: TRBJ2-7
V: TRBV6-6
CDR3: ASSFLSGSDYEQY

D: .
J: TRBJ2-7
V: TRBV5-1
CDR3: ASSPMMGYEQY

D: .
J: TRBJ1-6
V: TRBV5-1
CDR3: ASSVGGNSPLH

D: TRBD1
J: TRBJ2-2
V: TRBV10-3
CDR3: AISGTGTGANTGELF

D: .
J: TRBJ2-2
V: TRBV11-2
CDR3: ASSLVVTRGELF

D: .
J: TRBJ1-5
V: TRBV14
CDR3: ASSQGRNQPQH

D: .
J: TRBJ2-7
V: TRBV5-1
CDR3: ASSLGPGPEQY

D: TRBD1
J: TRBJ2-5
V: TRBV5-1
CDR3: ASSLALSDRARTQY

D: TRBD1
J: TRBJ1-6
V: TRBV18
CDR3: ASSPPQGNSPLH

D: TRBD2
J: TRBJ2-1
V: TRBV11-2
CDR3: ASSLGVGSGVPPEQF

D: TRBD1
J: TRBJ2-7
V: TRBV6-1
CDR3: ASSEVDRGLNEQY

D: .
J: TRBJ2-7
V: TRBV6-1
CDR3: ASSLSSYEQY

D: TRBD1
J: TRBJ1-3
V: TRBV28
CDR3: ASSSEGGDRRNTIY

D: .
J: TRBJ1-2
V: TRBV10-3
CDR3: AISALSGTGAYGYT

D: .
J: TRBJ1-1
V: TRBV4-1
CDR3: ASSQVGLKMNTEAF

D: .
J: TRBJ2-7
V: TRBV5-1
CDR3: ASSSSFVYEQY

D: TRBD1
J: TRBJ2-5
V: TRBV14
CDR3: ASSQARGTGTRETQY

D: TRBD1
J: TRBJ1-1
V: TRBV19
CDR3: ASRAGTGGAFTEAF

D: .
J: TRBJ2-3
V: TRBV7-2
CDR3: ASSPAGPRGPDTQY

D: .
J: TRBJ2-5
V: TRBV9
CDR3: ASSSGIRETQY

D: .
J: TRBJ1-2
V: TRBV19
CDR3: ASSYGTRGYT

D: TRBD1
J: TRBJ2-2
V: TRBV27
CDR3: ASSLDRGTGELF

D: TRBD1
J: TRBJ1-2
V: TRBV5-1
CDR3: ASSNYRDRRNYGYT

D: TRBD1
J: TRBJ2-1
V: TRBV9
CDR3: ASSPAPDREEF

D: .
J: TRBJ1-4
V: TRBV4-1
CDR3: ASSHAGAEKLF

D: .
J: TRBJ1-5
V: TRBV15
CDR3: ATSRDTGIRGNQPQH

D: .
J: TRBJ2-7
V: TRBV7-8
CDR3: ASSLAPGSFYEQY

D: TRBD2
J: TRBJ2-5
V: TRBV5-1
CDR3: ASRRTSGRETQY

D: .
J: TRBJ2-2
V: TRBV2
CDR3: ASSALKIRTLF

D: .
J: TRBJ2-2
V: TRBV2
CDR3: ASRPPLGGGNTGELF

D: .
J: TRBJ2-3
V: TRBV20-1
CDR3: SAETADTQY

D: .
J: TRBJ1-3
V: TRBV12-5
CDR3: ASGLDQVGNTIY

D: TRBD1
J: TRBJ1-6
V: TRBV7-6
CDR3: ASSSGQGKSPLH